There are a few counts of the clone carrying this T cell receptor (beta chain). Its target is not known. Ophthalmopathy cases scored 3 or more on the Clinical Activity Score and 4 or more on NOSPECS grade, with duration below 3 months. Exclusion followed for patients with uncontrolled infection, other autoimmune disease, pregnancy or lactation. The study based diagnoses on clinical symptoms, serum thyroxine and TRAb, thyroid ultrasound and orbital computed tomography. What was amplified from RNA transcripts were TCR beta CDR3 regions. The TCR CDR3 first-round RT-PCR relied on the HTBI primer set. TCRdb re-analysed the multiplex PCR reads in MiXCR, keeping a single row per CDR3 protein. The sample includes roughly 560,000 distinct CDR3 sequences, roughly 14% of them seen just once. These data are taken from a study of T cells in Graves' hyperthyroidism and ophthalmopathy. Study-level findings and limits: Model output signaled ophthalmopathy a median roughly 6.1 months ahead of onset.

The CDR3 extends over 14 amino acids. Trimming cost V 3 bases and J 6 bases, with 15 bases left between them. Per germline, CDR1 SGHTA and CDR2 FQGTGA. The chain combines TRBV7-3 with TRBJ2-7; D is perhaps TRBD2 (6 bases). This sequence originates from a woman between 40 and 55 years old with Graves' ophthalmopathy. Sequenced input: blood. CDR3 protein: CASSFGAGYSEQYF. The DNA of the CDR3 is TGTGCCAGCAGCTTCGGGGCGGGATACAGCGAGCAGTACTTC.